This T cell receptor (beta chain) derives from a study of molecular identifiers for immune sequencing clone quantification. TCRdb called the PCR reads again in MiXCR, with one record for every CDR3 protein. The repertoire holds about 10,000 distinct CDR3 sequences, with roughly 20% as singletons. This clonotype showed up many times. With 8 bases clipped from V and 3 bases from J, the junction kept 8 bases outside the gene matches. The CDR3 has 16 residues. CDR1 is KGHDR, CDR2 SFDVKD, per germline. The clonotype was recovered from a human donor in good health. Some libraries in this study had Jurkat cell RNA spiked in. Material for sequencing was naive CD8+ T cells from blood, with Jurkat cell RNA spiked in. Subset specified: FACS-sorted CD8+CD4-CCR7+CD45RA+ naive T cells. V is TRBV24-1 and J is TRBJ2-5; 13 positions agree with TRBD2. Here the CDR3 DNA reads TGTGCCACCACAATCAGGACTAGCGGGGGCAAAGAGACCCAGTACTTC. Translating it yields CATTIRTSGGKETQYF.